The next 16 T cell receptor beta chains were all read from a single sample in a study of beta chain features in type 1 diabetes. Study conclusions and caveats: In every one of the four CD4+ subsets, TCRB CDR3s were moderately but significantly shorter in Type 1 diabetes patients.

These receptors' antigens are unknown. Expressed TCRB transcripts were sequenced because the isolated RNA had all been reverse transcribed beforehand. Sequencing was performed with immunoSEQ multiplex PCR; in TCRdb, only in-frame clones are kept and a portion is missing. Of 500,000 to 650,000 clones detected, roughly 12% appear once; the ten largest clones hold more than 0.1%. Sample: naive CD4+ T cells from blood. The receptors originated from a man between 25 and 39 years old with type 1 diabetes.

The rearrangement joins TRBV7-8 to TRBJ2-3; 11 bases line up with TRBD2. V lost 5 bases to trimming and J lost 1 base; unmatched junction nucleotides: 5. Germline V CDR1 and CDR2: SGHVS, FQNEAQ. This CDR3 is built from 16 residues. The CDR3 DNA sequence: TGTGCCAGCAGCCTCCAGACTAGCGGGGGCACAGATACGCAGTATTTT. This sequence encodes CASSLQTSGGTDTQYF.

The chain employs TRBV5-6 and TRBJ1-3; no clear D. Germline-derived CDR1 and CDR2 are SGHDT and YYEEEE. V lost 0 bases and J 2 bases, leaving 6 bases between the germline ends. The CDR3 contains 14 residues. CDR3: CASSLESAGNTIYF. Here the CDR3 DNA reads TGTGCCAGCAGCTTGGAGAGCGCTGGAAACACCATATATTTT.

This clone was seen a few times. The chain recombines TRBV6-5 with TRBJ2-7; D unresolved. The CDR3 is 12 residues long. Germline V gene sequence: CDR1 MNHEY, CDR2 SVGAGI. V lost 5 bases, J lost 5 bases, and 10 bases lay in between. The DNA for the CDR3 is TGTGCCAGCAGTAATAGTCGCAACGAGCAGTACTTC. Translation gives CASSNSRNEQYF.

In this sample, this clone turned up a few times. The chain combines TRBV19 with TRBJ2-5; TRBD1 matches 7 bases. The CDR3 is 14 amino acids. In germline, CDR1 is LNHDA, CDR2 SQIVND (reference sequence). V dropped 6 bases and J dropped 5; count of bases not matched to a gene: 9. The CDR3 coding sequence is TGTGCCAGTAGGAACGGACAGGAGCGGGAGACCCAGTACTTC. Its protein is CASRNGQERETQYF.

This clone was picked up a small number of times. The chain links TRBV5-6 to TRBJ1-1, with TRBD1 matching 7 bases. The length of the CDR3 is 16 residues. Germline assignment: CDR1 SGHDT and CDR2 YYEEEE. Trimming cost V 1 base and J 0 bases; bases outside gene matches: 6. Written as DNA, the CDR3 is TGTGCCAGCAGCTTGTTCCCAGGGGGATTGAACACTGAAGCTTTCTTT. Protein product: CASSLFPGGLNTEAFF.

The chain links TRBV7-9 to TRBJ2-7; D unclear. This CDR3 spans 14 amino acids. Germline CDR1 is SEHNR and CDR2 is FQNEAQ (reference sequence). V gave up 2 bases and J gave up 2 bases, with 10 bases separating them. CDR3 sequence (DNA): TGTGCCAGCAGCTTACGGACGACCGCCTACGAGCAGTACTTC. Encoded protein: CASSLRTTAYEQYF.

The CDR3 DNA sequence: TGTGCCAGCAGTAGCAGGGCCTCCTACGAGCAGTACTTC. This gives the protein CASSSRASYEQYF. V and J are TRBV27 and TRBJ2-7; D may be TRBD1 (5 bases). CDR1 is MNHEY and CDR2 is SMNVEV in the germline V gene (reference sequence). The CDR3 runs to 13 residues. Trimming took off 5 bases at V and 0 bases at J, with 8 bases between the two ends.

This clone has a handful of counts. The rearrangement links TRBV23-1 to TRBJ2-5, with D perhaps matching TRBD2 (5 bases). TRBV23-1 is an ORF, and what it does is uncertain. The CDR3 is made up of 14 amino acids. V was clipped by 3 bases and J by 3 bases, with 11 bases between them. CDR3 sequence (DNA): TGCGCCAGCAGTCATGGACTCCTTAAAGAGACCCAGTACTTC. Translation: CASSHGLLKETQYF.

There are a few counts of this clone. This CDR3 is also generated by other DNA sequences in the sample. This CDR3 reads CASSLGGNNQPQHF. The DNA of the CDR3 is TGTGCCAGCAGCTTGGGGGGAAACAATCAGCCCCAGCATTTT. The chain carries TRBV7-9 and TRBJ1-5; tentatively, D is TRBD1 (5 bases). The V gene's germline CDR1 is SEHNR and CDR2 FQNEAQ (reference sequence). Trimming pared 3 bases from V and 3 bases from J, leaving 9 bases between. CDR3 length equals 14 residues.

This clone was picked up a small number of times. The V gene is TRBV5-1, the J gene TRBJ2-3; maybe TRBD1 (6 bases). Germline V lookup: CDR1 SGHRS, CDR2 YFSETQ. The V end was cut by 7 bases, the J end by 2 bases, with 14 bases between. The CDR3 is 14 residues long. CDR3 nucleotide sequence: TGCGCCAGCGGGAGTGGGGGCCCCACAGATACGCAGTATTTT. This gives the protein CASGSGGPTDTQYF.

The rearrangement uses TRBV4-1 and TRBJ2-5, with a weak D call TRBD1 (6 bases). Trimming took 1 base from V and 5 from J, leaving 17 bases between them. The CDR3 contains 16 residues. CDR1 is MGHRA and CDR2 is YSYEKL in the germline V gene. CDR3 bases: TGCGCCAGCAGCCAAGGCTCACAGGGAATGGGGGAGACCCAGTACTTC. Translating it yields CASSQGSQGMGETQYF.

The rearrangement links TRBV6-5 to TRBJ1-1; tentative D call: TRBD1 (6 bases). This CDR3 region has 14 residues. Germline assignment: CDR1 MNHEY and CDR2 SVGAGI. V lost 4 bases and J lost 2, with 11 bases in between. The CDR3 reads CASSSGHPNTEAFF. The CDR3 DNA reads TGTGCCAGCAGTTCGGGACACCCCAACACTGAAGCTTTCTTT.

This sequence joins TRBV30 and TRBJ1-4, with 7 bases identical to TRBD1. Germline V lookup: CDR1 GTSNPN, CDR2 SVGIG (reference sequence). J gave up 8 bases and V 0 bases, and 15 bases lay outside the gene matches. This CDR3 comprises 17 residues. Written as DNA, the CDR3 is TGTGCCTGGAGTGTTAATTTTCAGAGGGGGCTCGAGGAAAAACTGTTTTTT. This encodes CAWSVNFQRGLEEKLFF.

The V gene is TRBV6-5, the J gene TRBJ2-5; the D call may be TRBD1 or TRBD2 (5 bases each). The J call may be wrong; the DNA end is better matched by TRBJ2-7. Germline V gene sequence: CDR1 MNHEY, CDR2 SVGAGI. The CDR3 loop spans 13 amino acids. In nucleotides, the CDR3 is TGTGCCAGCAGTTACTCGAGGGGCCACGAGCAGTACTTC. It codes for CASSYSRGHEQYF.

This clone showed up just a few times. At the DNA level, this CDR3 is encoded by other sequences in the same sample as well. The chain is built from TRBV5-1 and TRBJ2-7; D remains ambiguous. From germline, CDR1 is SGHRS and CDR2 YFSETQ. This CDR3 region has 12 residues. The V and J ends lost 4 bases and 1 base respectively, with 6 bases between them. The CDR3 here is CASSLSSYEQYF. The CDR3 coding sequence is TGCGCCAGCAGCCTGAGTTCCTACGAGCAGTACTTC.

This chain links TRBV9 with TRBJ2-3; D is uncertain. This CDR3 comprises 16 residues. CDR1 is SGDLS and CDR2 is YYNGEE in the germline V gene. V lost 0 bases and J lost 0, with 11 bases in between. The CDR3 loop is CASSVGAGRSTDTQYF. The CDR3 bases are TGTGCCAGCAGCGTAGGCGCCGGTCGGAGCACAGATACGCAGTATTTT.